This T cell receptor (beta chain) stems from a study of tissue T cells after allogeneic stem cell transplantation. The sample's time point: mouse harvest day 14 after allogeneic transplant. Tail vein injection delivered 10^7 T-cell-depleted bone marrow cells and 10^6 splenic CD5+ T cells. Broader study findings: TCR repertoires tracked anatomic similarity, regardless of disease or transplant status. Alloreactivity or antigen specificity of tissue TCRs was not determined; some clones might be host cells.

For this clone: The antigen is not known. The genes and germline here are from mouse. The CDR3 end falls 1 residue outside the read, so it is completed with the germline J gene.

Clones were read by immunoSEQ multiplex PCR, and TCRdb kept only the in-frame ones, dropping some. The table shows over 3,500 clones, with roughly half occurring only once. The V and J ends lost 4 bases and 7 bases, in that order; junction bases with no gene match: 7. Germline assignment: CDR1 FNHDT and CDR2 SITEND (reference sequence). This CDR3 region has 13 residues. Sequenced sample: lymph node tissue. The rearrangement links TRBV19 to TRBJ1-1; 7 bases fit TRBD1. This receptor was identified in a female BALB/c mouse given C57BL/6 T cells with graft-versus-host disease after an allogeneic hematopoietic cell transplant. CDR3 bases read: TGTGCCAGCAGTTCCGGGACAGCCATAGAAGTCTTC. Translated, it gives CASSSGTAIEVF. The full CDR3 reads CASSSGTAIEVFF. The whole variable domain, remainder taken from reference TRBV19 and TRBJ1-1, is GGIITQTPKFLIGQEGQKLTLKCQQNFNHDTMYWYRQDSGKGLRLIYYSITENDLQKGDLSEGYDASREKKSSFSLTVTSAQKNEMAVFLCASSSGTAIEVFFGKGTRLTVV.